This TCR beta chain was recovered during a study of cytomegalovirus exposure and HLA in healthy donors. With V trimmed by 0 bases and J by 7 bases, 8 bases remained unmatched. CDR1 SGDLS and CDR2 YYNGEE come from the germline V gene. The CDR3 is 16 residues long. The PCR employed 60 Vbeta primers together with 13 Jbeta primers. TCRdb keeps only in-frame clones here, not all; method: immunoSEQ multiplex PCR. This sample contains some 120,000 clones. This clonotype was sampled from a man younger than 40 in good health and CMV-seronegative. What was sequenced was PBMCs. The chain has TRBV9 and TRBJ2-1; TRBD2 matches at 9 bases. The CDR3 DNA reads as TGTGCCAGCAGCGTAGTGTTTAGCGGGGGACTTAATGAGCAGTTCTTC. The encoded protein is CASSVVFSGGLNEQFF.